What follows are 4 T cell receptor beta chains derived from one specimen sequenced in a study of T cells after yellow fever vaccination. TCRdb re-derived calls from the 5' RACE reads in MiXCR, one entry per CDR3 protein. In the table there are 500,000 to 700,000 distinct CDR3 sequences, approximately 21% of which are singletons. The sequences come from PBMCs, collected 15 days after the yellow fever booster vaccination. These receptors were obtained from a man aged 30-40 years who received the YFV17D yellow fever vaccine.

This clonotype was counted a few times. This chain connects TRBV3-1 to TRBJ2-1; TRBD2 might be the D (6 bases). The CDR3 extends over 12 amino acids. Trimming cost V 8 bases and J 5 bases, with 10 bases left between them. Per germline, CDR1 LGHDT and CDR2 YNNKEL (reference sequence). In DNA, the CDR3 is TGTGCCAGCCGACTAGGGGACAATGAGCAGTTCTTC. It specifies CASRLGDNEQFF.

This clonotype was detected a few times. The CDR3 DNA sequence: TGCAGCGTTGAAGAACGGACCCCCTACGAGCAGTACTTC. This encodes CSVEERTPYEQYF. This chain joins TRBV29-1 and TRBJ2-7; D uncertain. The V gene lost 0 bases and the J gene lost 2 bases, with 8 bases spanning the gap. There are 13 residues in the CDR3. Germline CDR1 is SQVTM and CDR2 is ANQGSEA.

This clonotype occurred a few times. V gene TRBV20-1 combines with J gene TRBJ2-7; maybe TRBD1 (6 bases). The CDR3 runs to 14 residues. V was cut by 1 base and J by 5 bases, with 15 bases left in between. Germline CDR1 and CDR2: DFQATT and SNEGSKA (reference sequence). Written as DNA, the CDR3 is TGCAGTGCTAGAGGGAGAGACAGGTGGGACGAGCAGTACTTC. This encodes CSARGRDRWDEQYF.

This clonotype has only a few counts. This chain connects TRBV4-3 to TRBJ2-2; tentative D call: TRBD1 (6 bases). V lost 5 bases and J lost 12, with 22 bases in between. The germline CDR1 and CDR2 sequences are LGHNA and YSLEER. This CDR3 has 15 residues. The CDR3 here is CASSSRQDTPGKLFF. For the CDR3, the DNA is TGCGCCAGCAGCTCCCGACAGGATACACCGGGGAAGCTGTTTTTT.